In this sample, the clone carrying this TCR beta chain turned up once. This record comes from a study of CD8 T cells in Susac syndrome. High-throughput TCR beta sequencing covered peripheral CD8+ and CD4+ T cells. While serving as controls, healthy donors were matched for age and sex. TEMRA cells were FACS-enriched, while CD8+ and CD4+ T cells were negatively isolated. Random hexamers primed reverse transcription of 0.5 to 1 ug RNA. Across 54 Vbeta and 13 Jbeta, immunoSEQ multiplex PCR amplified TCR beta CDR3. TCRdb fed the immunoSEQ multiplex PCR reads into MiXCR, producing one record per CDR3 protein. Of about 160,000 distinct CDR3 sequences listed, around 95% were seen once; the top ten hold approximately 0.14%. Trimming cost V 3 bases and J 6 bases; bases outside gene matches: 8. The CDR3 runs 16 residues. Germline-derived CDR1 and CDR2 are MNHEY and SVGEGT.

The sequenced sample consisted of CD4+ T cells from PBMCs. The sequence was obtained from a human donor in good health. The chain combines TRBV6-2 or TRBV6-3 with TRBJ2-2; TRBD2 matches at 9 bases. DNA for the CDR3: TGTGCCAGCAGTTATAGCGGGGGCTTCTATCCCGGGGAGCTGTTTTTT. Amino acids: CASSYSGGFYPGELFF.